Listed below are T cell receptor beta chains from one sample, sequenced in a study of shared clonotypes between healthy human individuals. This table comes from immunoSEQ multiplex PCR, and its TCRdb copy is limited to in-frame clones, with some not included. The sample has hundreds of thousands of clones, 96% seen once. Source material: naive CD8+ T cells sorted from blood. Every receptor here comes from a man in his thirties or forties in good health. Each CDR3 is given with its conserved first and last residue. Fields, in order: D gene, J gene, V gene, clone size, CDR3 DNA, CDR3 protein. A D gene is named only where the DNA matches it firmly. Rows give clone size only sometimes, using once, few, many, or a class for an expanded clone.

>.|TRBJ2-3|TRBV5-6|.
TGTGCCAGCAGCCGTCCATACCTCGTGGAGAGCACAGATACGCAGTATTTT
CASSRPYLVESTDTQYF
>.|TRBJ1-2|TRBV6-5|.
TGTGCCAGCAGTTATAGTGAGGGGAACTATGGCTACACCTTC
CASSYSEGNYGYTF
>TRBD2|TRBJ2-2|TRBV7-6|.
TGTGCCAGCAACCCCCGGACTAGCGGGACCGGGGAGCTGTTTTTT
CASNPRTSGTGELFF
>.|TRBJ2-7|TRBV15|.
TGTGCCACCAGCAGTGCGGGGACCTACGAGCAGTACTTC
CATSSAGTYEQYF
>TRBD2|TRBJ2-1|TRBV4-1|.
TGCGCCAGCAGCCAAGATCCTAGCGGGGTCAATGAGCAGTTCTTC
CASSQDPSGVNEQFF
>TRBD1|TRBJ1-1|TRBV7-9|.
TGTGCCAGCAGCTTAGATTTGGGACAGGGGGCTTTCTTT
CASSLDLGQGAFF
>TRBD2|TRBJ2-7|TRBV14|once
TGTGCCAGCAGCCACTTAGGGACTAGCGGGAGGGGAAGCTCCTACGAGCAGTACTTC
CASSHLGTSGRGSSYEQYF
>.|TRBJ1-5|TRBV7-2|.
TGTGCCAGCAGCGAGGAGGGGGTGTATTTCAATCAGCCCCAGCATTTT
CASSEEGVYFNQPQHF
>TRBD1|TRBJ1-1|TRBV18|.
TGTGCCAGCTCACCACTGGACAGGACCTCCATCAACACTGAAGCTTTCTTT
CASSPLDRTSINTEAFF
>TRBD1|TRBJ2-7|TRBV12-5|.
TGTGCTAGTGGGCCGGGACAGGGGGTTCCCTACGAGCAGTACTTC
CASGPGQGVPYEQYF
>.|TRBJ1-5|TRBV4-1|.
TGCGCCAGCAGCCATACCCTTCATAGCAATCAGCCCCAGCATTTT
CASSHTLHSNQPQHF
>.|TRBJ2-1|TRBV11-2|.
TGTGCCAGCAGCTTAGCCGGTGGGGTCTTCGATGAGCAGTTCTTC
CASSLAGGVFDEQFF
>TRBD1|TRBJ1-1|TRBV7-9|.
TGTGCCAGCAGCTCTCGTCCGGACAGGGGGACTGAAGCTTTCTTT
CASSSRPDRGTEAFF
>.|TRBJ2-5|TRBV5-8|.
TGTGCCAGCAGCTTGGGGTCGGAACAAGAGACCCAGTACTTC
CASSLGSEQETQYF
>TRBD2|TRBJ2-1|TRBV9|.
TGTGCCAGCAGCGTAGTGGGACTAGCGGCCTACAATGAGCAGTTCTTC
CASSVVGLAAYNEQFF
>.|TRBJ2-6|TRBV28|.
TGTGCCAGCGCAAGGCGGGGTGCTGGGGCCAACGTCCTGACTTTC
CASARRGAGANVLTF
>.|TRBJ1-3|TRBV30|.
TGTGCCTGGAGTGGGGGGATCTCTGGAAACACCATATATTTT
CAWSGGISGNTIYF
>.|TRBJ2-1|TRBV5-4|.
TGTGCCAGCAGCTTGGCGGGACCGGAGGAGCAGTTCTTC
CASSLAGPEEQFF
>TRBD2|TRBJ2-5|TRBV15|.
TGTGCCACCAGCGTCGGGACTAGCGGCCAAGAGACCCAGTACTTC
CATSVGTSGQETQYF
>.|TRBJ1-1|TRBV7-6|.
TGTGCCAGCAGCCAGCGATCCGTTGATGAGGGGATCACTGAAGCTTTCTTT
CASSQRSVDEGITEAFF
>.|TRBJ2-7|TRBV5-1|.
TGCGCCAGCAGCTTGGTAGCTGGGGTCAACTCCTACGAGCAGTACTTC
CASSLVAGVNSYEQYF
>.|TRBJ1-1|TRBV7-2|.
TGTGCCAGCAGCGGCCGGCGGGGGGCTAACCGCCTGAACACTGAAGCTTTCTTT
CASSGRRGANRLNTEAFF
>TRBD2|TRBJ2-1|TRBV7-9|once
TGTGCCAGCAGCTTAGCGAGGTTGCGGGAGGGAAGCTCCTACAATGAGCAGTTCTTC
CASSLARLREGSSYNEQFF
>TRBD1|TRBJ2-5|TRBV28|.
TGTGCCAGCAGTTTAGCCGACAGGGGGTACCAAGAGACCCAGTACTTC
CASSLADRGYQETQYF
>TRBD2|TRBJ2-7|TRBV27|.
TGTGCCAGCAGTCCCACGGGACTAGCGGAGTACGAGCAGTACTTC
CASSPTGLAEYEQYF
>.|TRBJ1-1|TRBV5-4|.
TGTGCCAGCAGAATGGACGGGACACTTAACACTGAAGCTTTCTTT
CASRMDGTLNTEAFF
>.|TRBJ2-2|TRBV7-8|.
TGTGCCAGCAGCCGAGGTTTCACCGGGGAGCTGTTTTTT
CASSRGFTGELFF
>.|TRBJ2-1|TRBV6-1|.
TGTGCCAGCAGTGAAGGTCAGGGGCATGAGCAGTTCTTC
CASSEGQGHEQFF
>TRBD1|TRBJ2-7|TRBV29-1|.
TGCAGCGCCGTGGGACAGGGAGCCTACGAGCAGTACTTC
CSAVGQGAYEQYF
>TRBD2|TRBJ2-1|TRBV7-9|.
TGTGCCAGCAGCTCGAATTTCTTGACTAGCGGGAGAAGGGATGAGCAGTTCTTC
CASSSNFLTSGRRDEQFF
>.|TRBJ2-7|TRBV28|.
TGTGCCAGCAGTTTCGGACAAGCCGAGCAGTACTTC
CASSFGQAEQYF
>TRBD1|TRBJ2-7|TRBV5-1|.
TGCGCCAGCAGGCCGTGGCAGGGGGCCCTCGCCGAGCAGTACTTC
CASRPWQGALAEQYF
>.|TRBJ2-1|TRBV6-5|.
TGTGCCAGCTGGGACGGTTACAATGAGCAGTTCTTC
CASWDGYNEQFF
>.|TRBJ2-7|TRBV9|.
TGTGCCAGCAGCGTAGCCCATGACCACCCACCTCAGTACTTC
CASSVAHDHPPQYF
>TRBD1|TRBJ1-1|TRBV28|.
TGTGCCAGCAGTGCCCGAGACAGGGAAGAAGCTTTCTTT
CASSARDREEAFF
>TRBD1|TRBJ2-7|TRBV5-1|.
TGCGCCAGCAGCTTCGGACAGGGGACCTACGAGCAGTACTTC
CASSFGQGTYEQYF
>.|TRBJ2-5|TRBV13|.
TGTGCCAGCAGCTTGTCCCAAGAGACCCAGTACTTC
CASSLSQETQYF
>TRBD2|TRBJ2-7|TRBV19|.
TGTGCCAGTAGTATAATTGTGTGGCTAGGACTAGCGGTACGCGAGCAGTACTTC
CASSIIVWLGLAVREQYF
>.|TRBJ1-1|TRBV4-3|.
TGCGCCAGCAGCCAAGATCGGGGGCCCGGTGAAGCTTTCTTT
CASSQDRGPGEAFF
>TRBD1|TRBJ2-5|TRBV7-9|.
TGTGCCAGCAGCTTAGCGCAAAGGGACAGCTTTTCGGAGACCCAGTACTTC
CASSLAQRDSFSETQYF
>.|TRBJ2-7|TRBV4-3|.
TGCGCCAGCAGCCAAGATGTCCCTTTCTACGAGCAGTACTTC
CASSQDVPFYEQYF
>.|TRBJ2-7|TRBV6-5|few
TGTGCCAGCAGTTACTTTCCGGGAGACCACTCCTACGAGCAGTACTTC
CASSYFPGDHSYEQYF
>TRBD2|TRBJ2-2|TRBV19|.
TGTGCCAGTAGTATAGTTTCGGGAGGATCCACTGGGGAGCTGTTTTTT
CASSIVSGGSTGELFF
>.|TRBJ2-3|TRBV14|once
TGTGCCAGCAGCCAAGATCCTAGGGGGTCCACAGATACGCAGTATTTT
CASSQDPRGSTDTQYF
>.|TRBJ1-5|TRBV20-1|.
TGCAGTGGGGGCCAGCCCCAGCATTTT
CSGGQPQHF
>TRBD1|TRBJ2-1|TRBV27|.
TGTGCCAGCAGTCCTCCGGGACAGGGGGCTTTGGGTGAGCAGTTCTTC
CASSPPGQGALGEQFF
>.|TRBJ1-1|TRBV7-2|.
TGTGCCAGCAGCTTAAACAGTGGGACTGAAGCTTTCTTT
CASSLNSGTEAFF
>TRBD1|TRBJ2-7|TRBV11-2|once
TGTGCCAGCAGGGGACAGGCCACCTACGAGCAGTACTTC
CASRGQATYEQYF
>TRBD2|TRBJ2-2|TRBV2|.
TGTGCCAGCAGTATACCCGGGACTAGCGGCACCGGGGAGCTGTTTTTT
CASSIPGTSGTGELFF
>.|TRBJ2-1|TRBV6-5|.
TGTGCCACCAGGGGCAGCGGGAATTACAATGAGCAGTTCTTC
CATRGSGNYNEQFF
>.|TRBJ1-3|TRBV29-1|once
TGCAGCGTCCGGACGCTCGGAAACACCATATATTTT
CSVRTLGNTIYF
>TRBD2|TRBJ2-1|TRBV7-6|.
TGTGCCAGCAGCTTACTAGCGGGAGGTGGTGAGCAGTTCTTC
CASSLLAGGGEQFF
>.|TRBJ1-4|TRBV28|.
TGTGCCAGCAGTTTATCGGGGTTTAATGAAAAACTGTTTTTT
CASSLSGFNEKLFF
>.|TRBJ2-7|TRBV29-1|.
TGCAGCGTGACTGGACAGTCCCGCTGGGACGAGCAGTACTTC
CSVTGQSRWDEQYF